This T cell receptor (beta chain) came from a study of Ad26.COV2.S vaccination and SARS-CoV-2 variants. Study context: Donor was in the COV1001 Ad26.COV2.S trial arm. Once, or twice with 56 days between doses, Ad26.COV2.S was given intramuscularly. Whole-study findings and limits: With respect to non-spike TCR breadth, vaccine and placebo recipients were similar.

Treatment of the sample: some 20 received Ad26.COV2.S at low or high dose, single or two shots; about 5 received placebo; per-sample allocation not given. It was on day 63 after the first vaccine or placebo injection that samples were taken. Clones were sequenced by immunoSEQ multiplex PCR, and TCRdb holds only the in-frame ones, with some missing. The sample records fewer than 400,000 clones, 75% to 90% being singletons. This CDR3 spans 14 amino acids. The germline V gene encodes CDR1 MNHEY and CDR2 SVGAGI. Trimming took 0 bases from V and 7 from J, leaving 11 bases between them. As concerns this clone: Its antigen is unidentified.

The chain couples TRBV6-5 to TRBJ2-3; D could derive from TRBD1 or TRBD2 (7 bases each). The sample in question was peripheral blood, obtained in a trial of Ad26.COV2.S vaccine versus placebo. The origin of this receptor is a person aged 18-65 years who received the Ad26.COV2.S COVID-19 vaccine or a placebo. CDR3 in DNA: TGTGCCAGCAGTTACTCGACAGGGACTAATACGCAGTATTTT. It encodes CASSYSTGTNTQYF.